This entry lists 2 T cell receptor beta chains sequenced from one sample in a study of human CD8 memory T cell subsets. UMI-labeled 5' RACE produced the TCR beta libraries. No DNA is given; TCRdb re-called the 5' RACE reads and lists each CDR3 protein once. The repertoire table contains 19,000 or so distinct CDR3 sequences. The sequenced sample was CD8+ stem-like memory T cells (TSCM and TCM) sorted from PBMCs. Documented subset: stem-like memory CD8 T cells (TSTEM), CCR7+ PD-1- TIGIT-. These receptors all come from a human donor in good health.

V usage is TRBV4-2 and J usage is TRBJ2-2; TCRdb indicates TRBD1, and absent DNA this call remains unverified. CDR1 and CDR2 (germline): LGHNA, YNFKEQ. The CDR3 has 18 amino acids. CDR3 in amino acids: CASREGQGEPRFGGELFF.

This clonotype is medium-sized by frequency. The chain uses TRBV20-1 and TRBJ2-7. The length of the CDR3 is 12 residues. Germline assignment: CDR1 DFQATT and CDR2 SNEGSKA (reference sequence). The chain's CDR3 is CSADIHANEQYF.